The clone carrying this T cell receptor (beta chain) was observed a few times. What it binds is not known. This entry comes from a study of CD8 T cells in ankylosing spondylitis. General observations from the study: There was a TCR beta motif, made of eight highly homologous variants, that appeared characteristic of ankylosing spondylitis blood. Both synovial fluid and blood in reactive arthritis had previously been reported to carry some motif variants. Disease-linked clones proved CD8+ and comparatively uncommon in peripheral blood. Reportedly, significant enrichment of disease-linked clones occurred in matched ankylosing spondylitis synovial fluid.

Trimming removed 5 bases at V and 9 bases at J, with 11 bases between. Germline CDR1 and CDR2: MNHNY and SVGAGI (reference sequence). This CDR3 is built from 13 residues. TCR beta libraries were made by quantitative 5'-RACE with molecular barcodes. Each CDR3 protein gets one entry after TCRdb re-called the 5' RACE reads with MiXCR. Seen here are 750,000 to 850,000 distinct CDR3 sequences, approximately 12% observed once, and the top ten hold just over 0.5%. Sequencing used blood, either unsorted or a sorted T cell fraction (not recorded which). The chain uses TRBV6-6 and TRBJ1-6; D may be TRBD1 (5 bases). This TCR was sampled from a male donor with ankylosing spondylitis. The CDR3 DNA reads TGTGCCAGCAGTGCCACCAGGGTTTCACCCCTCCACTTT. This encodes CASSATRVSPLHF.